These 24 T cell receptor beta chains originate from one sample sequenced in a study of T cell repertoires in cytomegalovirus infection. Each CDR3 protein is one row after TCRdb ran MiXCR on the reads. The table includes 740,000 or so distinct CDR3 sequences, 35% detected once. Sequencing used PBMCs. Source of these receptors: a human donor in good health (CMV status not recorded). Some clones in this sample may be carry-over from other donors' samples.

V is TRBV28 and J is TRBJ2-3; D is unresolved. The CDR3 consists of 17 residues. Trimming stripped 2 bases from V and 0 bases from J, with 15 bases between. Per the germline V gene, CDR1 is MDHEN and CDR2 is SYDVKM. The CDR3 region has the DNA TGTGCCAGCAGTTTAAACCGCGGCAGCTCTAGCACAGATACGCAGTATTTT. Its translation is CASSLNRGSSSTDTQYF.

This clonotype occurred many times. The chain is built from TRBV12-3 or TRBV12-4 and TRBJ1-5; no definite D call. This CDR3 contains 12 residues. V lost 6 bases and J lost 4, with 7 bases in between. CDR3 in amino acids: CASRSSNQPQHF. CDR3 bases: TGTGCCAGCAGGTCAAGTAATCAGCCCCAGCATTTT.

The gene calls are TRBV19 and TRBJ2-1; 11 bases fit TRBD2. With V trimmed by 2 bases and J by 7 bases, 7 bases remained unmatched. This CDR3 contains 16 residues. CDR1 is LNHDA, CDR2 SQIVND, per germline (reference sequence). CDR3: CASSIRSGTSGNEQFF. The CDR3 nucleotides are TGTGCCAGTAGTATAAGGTCGGGGACTAGCGGAAATGAGCAGTTCTTC.

The chain carries TRBV15 and TRBJ2-7, with D possibly being TRBD1 (5 bases). CDR1 is LNHNV, CDR2 YYDKDF, per germline (reference sequence). The CDR3 totals 14 residues. Trimming pared 5 bases from V and 5 bases from J, leaving 16 bases between. CDR3 in DNA: TGTGCCACCAGCGGTTCCAGGGTCGTCCACGAGCAGTACTTC. It translates to CATSGSRVVHEQYF.

The V call is TRBV6-5, the J call TRBJ1-1; D call uncertain. The CDR3 runs 14 residues. CDR1 and CDR2 (germline): MNHEY, SVGAGI. The germline V and J ends were trimmed by 0 bases and 2 bases, with 7 bases remaining between them. The CDR3 here is CASSYSTVNTEAFF. The CDR3 DNA reads TGTGCCAGCAGTTACTCCACGGTAAACACTGAAGCTTTCTTT.

This clonotype was seen more than once but under ten times. The CDR3 DNA sequence: TGTGCCAGCAGCTTATGGACAGCGGGAGGGGAGACCCAGTACTTC. Its translation is CASSLWTAGGETQYF. The chain links TRBV7-2 to TRBJ2-5; 10 bases fit TRBD2. With 2 bases clipped from V and 5 bases from J, the junction kept 5 bases outside the gene matches. Germline lookup yields CDR1 SGHTA and CDR2 FQGNSA. This CDR3 has 15 residues.

This clonotype has a handful of counts. V is TRBV7-3 and J is TRBJ2-6; D not certain. This CDR3 has 17 residues. CDR1 SGHTA and CDR2 FQGTGA come from the germline V gene. V lost 1 base, J lost 2 bases, and 12 bases lay in between. In DNA, the CDR3 is TGTGCCAGCAGCTTAATAACCCGGCGAGCTGGGGCCAACGTCCTGACTTTC. Its protein product is CASSLITRRAGANVLTF.

The J gene is TRBJ1-2, the V gene TRBV19, with D maybe TRBD1 (6 bases). The length of the CDR3 is 17 residues. Trimming stripped 4 bases from V and 5 bases from J, with 23 bases between. CDR1 and CDR2 from the germline V gene are LNHDA and SQIVND (reference sequence). The CDR3 region is CASSSPRPDSPGYGYTF. Here the CDR3 DNA reads TGTGCCAGTAGTAGCCCTAGGCCGGACAGCCCCGGTTATGGCTACACCTTC. Complete variable domain (other parts from reference TRBV19 and TRBJ1-2): DGGITQSPKYLFRKEGQNVTLSCEQNLNHDAMYWYRQDPGQGLRLIYYSQIVNDFQKGDIAEGYSVSREKKESFPLTVTSAQKNPTAFYLCASSSPRPDSPGYGYTFGSGTRLTVV.

A single count supports this clonotype. The chain carries TRBV7-9 and TRBJ2-5; 11 bases are shared with TRBD2. Trimming at V came to 1 base and at J to 5 bases, leaving 9 bases not matched to a gene. The CDR3 is 17 residues long. CDR1 is SEHNR and CDR2 is FQNEAQ in the germline V gene (reference sequence). CDR3 nucleotide sequence: TGTGCCAGCAGCTTAGGGCAACTAGCGGGAGTAAGGGAGACCCAGTACTTC. Protein: CASSLGQLAGVRETQYF.

This clonotype has only a few counts. The chain joins TRBV19 to TRBJ1-5; D is unclear. Germline V gene sequence: CDR1 LNHDA, CDR2 SQIVND (reference sequence). With 7 bases removed from V and 2 bases from J, the gap between germline ends came to 9 bases. The CDR3 totals 13 residues. The CDR3 is CASKSAGNQPQHF. The CDR3 DNA reads TGTGCCAGTAAGTCGGCGGGCAATCAGCCCCAGCATTTT.

The V call is TRBV28, the J call TRBJ2-3; D might be TRBD2 (6 bases). In germline, CDR1 is MDHEN, CDR2 SYDVKM. Trimming pared 7 bases from V and 8 bases from J, leaving 16 bases between. The CDR3 runs to 13 residues. This chain's CDR3 is CASTHGRVGTQYF. The DNA for the CDR3 is TGTGCCAGCACCCACGGGAGAGTAGGTACGCAGTATTTT.

This clonotype was seen only a few times. The chain joins TRBV19 to TRBJ1-1; TRBD1 is a possible D gene (6 bases). The CDR3 contains 14 residues. Trimming stripped 5 bases from V and 1 base from J, with 11 bases between. CDR1 is LNHDA and CDR2 is SQIVND in the germline V gene (reference sequence). CDR3 sequence (DNA): TGTGCCAGTAGTGGCCGGACAGCGAACACTGAAGCTTTCTTT. This encodes CASSGRTANTEAFF.

For this clonotype: An end of the junction differs from the germline gene, which may be a read error. The chain recombines TRBV28 with TRBJ1-5; D gene unclear. The CDR3 has 15 amino acids. Germline CDR1 and CDR2: MDHEN and SYDVKM. The CDR3 reads CAISSPQIGNQPQHF. CDR3 in DNA: TGTGCCATCAGTTCGCCTCAGATTGGCAATCAGCCCCAGCATTTT. The whole variable domain, filled in from reference TRBV28 and TRBJ1-5, reads DVKVTQSSRYLVKRTGEKVFLECVQDMDHENMFWYRQDPGLGLRLIYFSYDVKMKEKGDIPEGYSVSREKKERFSLILESASTNQTSMYLCAISSPQIGNQPQHFGDGTRLSIL.

The chain is built from TRBV7-6 and TRBJ2-1, with 7 bases fitting TRBD2. Trimming removed 5 bases from V and 10 bases from J; junction bases left unmatched: 20. The CDR3 is made up of 17 amino acids. Germline lookup yields CDR1 SGHVS and CDR2 FNYEAQ. The CDR3 DNA reads TGTGCCAGCAGCCCGAGGGGTTTTTCGGCGGGAGCGGAGGAGCAGTTCTTC. It specifies CASSPRGFSAGAEEQFF.

The gene calls are TRBV5-1 and TRBJ2-1; weak D call: TRBD2 (7 bases). The V and J ends lost 0 bases and 2 bases respectively, with 12 bases between them. Germline assignment: CDR1 SGHRS and CDR2 YFSETQ. The CDR3 covers 16 residues. CDR3 sequence reads: CASSLDGGGPYNEQFF. The CDR3 DNA sequence: TGCGCCAGCAGCTTGGATGGGGGGGGCCCCTACAATGAGCAGTTCTTC.

This clonotype is a singleton in its sample. V usage is TRBV28 and J usage is TRBJ2-7; 10 nucleotides match TRBD2. Germline trimming cut 3 bases from V and 4 bases from J; bases unmatched to any gene: 12. CDR3 length: 17 amino acids. Germline CDR1 reads MDHEN; CDR2 reads SYDVKM. CDR3 region: CASSFRLAGNQAYEQYF. CDR3 coding DNA: TGTGCCAGCAGTTTCAGACTAGCGGGTAACCAGGCTTACGAGCAGTACTTC.

V gene TRBV28 combines with J gene TRBJ1-2; a weak D match, TRBD1 (5 bases). Germline V gene sequence: CDR1 MDHEN, CDR2 SYDVKM. Trimming removed 4 bases from V and 4 bases from J, with 10 bases in between. This CDR3 comprises 13 residues. Here the CDR3 reads CASSSEGIYGYTF. CDR3 DNA sequence: TGTGCCAGCAGTTCGGAGGGGATCTATGGCTACACCTTC.

The CDR3: CASSVGGSGGDLYNEQFF. The CDR3 nucleotides are TGTGCCAGCAGCGTAGGTGGTAGCGGGGGGGACTTATACAATGAGCAGTTCTTC. The chain employs TRBV9 and TRBJ2-1, with 11 nucleotides matching TRBD2. Germline lookup yields CDR1 SGDLS and CDR2 YYNGEE. V lost 0 bases and J lost 4; bases outside the gene matches: 9. The CDR3 extends over 18 amino acids.

This clonotype came up a few times. This chain links TRBV5-1 with TRBJ2-3; possibly TRBD1 for D (6 bases). The CDR3 spans 14 residues. The germline V gene has CDR1 SGHRS and CDR2 YFSETQ. Trimming removed 4 bases from V and 6 bases from J, with 15 bases in between. CDR3 nucleotide sequence: TGCGCCAGCAGCAGCCGGACAGCCCTTGATACGCAGTATTTT. Encoded protein: CASSSRTALDTQYF.

This clonotype was observed at least ten times. The J gene is TRBJ2-7, the V gene TRBV7-2; D not certain. Germline CDR1 is SGHTA and CDR2 is FQGNSA. Trimming pared 4 bases from V and 5 bases from J, leaving 9 bases between. This CDR3 comprises 12 residues. The CDR3 coding sequence is TGTGCCAGCAGCTCTCGTGGGGACGAGCAGTACTTC. Residues: CASSSRGDEQYF.

The CDR3 DNA reads as TGTGCCAGTAGTATAGACTTAGCCGGGACTAGCGGCCGTTTTGCTGAGCAGTTCTTC. Its protein product is CASSIDLAGTSGRFAEQFF. This rearrangement joins TRBV19 to TRBJ2-1; 11 positions match TRBD2. Trimming removed 0 bases from V and 9 bases from J; junction bases left unmatched: 16. The CDR3 sequence is 19 residues long. Germline CDR1 and CDR2: LNHDA and SQIVND (reference sequence). Combining the CDR3 with reference TRBV19 and TRBJ2-1 gives the whole variable domain DGGITQSPKYLFRKEGQNVTLSCEQNLNHDAMYWYRQDPGQGLRLIYYSQIVNDFQKGDIAEGYSVSREKKESFPLTVTSAQKNPTAFYLCASSIDLAGTSGRFAEQFFGPGTRLTVL.

V is TRBV7-8 and J is TRBJ2-7, with 7 nucleotides matching TRBD2. The V segment lost 2 bases and the J segment 8 bases; nucleotides outside the gene matches: 12. The CDR3 spans 15 residues. CDR1 is SGHVS and CDR2 is FQNEAQ in the germline V gene. The chain's CDR3 is CASSLLSFGREKQYF. Written as DNA, the CDR3 is TGTGCCAGCAGCTTACTATCCTTTGGGCGGGAGAAGCAGTACTTC.

This clonotype occurred a few times. The chain couples TRBV14 to TRBJ2-4; the match to TRBD1 covers 7 bases. The CDR3 runs 13 residues. Germline loops: CDR1 SGHDN, CDR2 FVKESK. V shed 4 bases, J shed 11 bases, and the junction held 8 bases outside the gene matches. CDR3 region: CASSPDRVAVQYF. CDR3 in DNA: TGTGCCAGCAGCCCCGACAGGGTGGCCGTTCAGTACTTC. The whole variable domain, remainder taken from reference TRBV14 and TRBJ2-4, is EAGVTQFPSHSVIEKGQTVTLRCDPISGHDNLYWYRRVMGKEIKFLLHFVKESKQDESGMPNNRFLAERTGGTYSTLKVQPAELEDSGVYFCASSPDRVAVQYFGAGTRLSVL.

The chain has TRBV28 and TRBJ2-1, with 12 nucleotides matching TRBD2. V lost 3 bases to trimming and J lost 8 bases; unmatched junction nucleotides: 5. This CDR3 has 15 residues. CDR1 is MDHEN, CDR2 SYDVKM, per germline. CDR3 bases: TGTGCCAGCAGTTTGACTAGCGGGAGATACGATGAGCAGTTCTTC. This encodes CASSLTSGRYDEQFF.